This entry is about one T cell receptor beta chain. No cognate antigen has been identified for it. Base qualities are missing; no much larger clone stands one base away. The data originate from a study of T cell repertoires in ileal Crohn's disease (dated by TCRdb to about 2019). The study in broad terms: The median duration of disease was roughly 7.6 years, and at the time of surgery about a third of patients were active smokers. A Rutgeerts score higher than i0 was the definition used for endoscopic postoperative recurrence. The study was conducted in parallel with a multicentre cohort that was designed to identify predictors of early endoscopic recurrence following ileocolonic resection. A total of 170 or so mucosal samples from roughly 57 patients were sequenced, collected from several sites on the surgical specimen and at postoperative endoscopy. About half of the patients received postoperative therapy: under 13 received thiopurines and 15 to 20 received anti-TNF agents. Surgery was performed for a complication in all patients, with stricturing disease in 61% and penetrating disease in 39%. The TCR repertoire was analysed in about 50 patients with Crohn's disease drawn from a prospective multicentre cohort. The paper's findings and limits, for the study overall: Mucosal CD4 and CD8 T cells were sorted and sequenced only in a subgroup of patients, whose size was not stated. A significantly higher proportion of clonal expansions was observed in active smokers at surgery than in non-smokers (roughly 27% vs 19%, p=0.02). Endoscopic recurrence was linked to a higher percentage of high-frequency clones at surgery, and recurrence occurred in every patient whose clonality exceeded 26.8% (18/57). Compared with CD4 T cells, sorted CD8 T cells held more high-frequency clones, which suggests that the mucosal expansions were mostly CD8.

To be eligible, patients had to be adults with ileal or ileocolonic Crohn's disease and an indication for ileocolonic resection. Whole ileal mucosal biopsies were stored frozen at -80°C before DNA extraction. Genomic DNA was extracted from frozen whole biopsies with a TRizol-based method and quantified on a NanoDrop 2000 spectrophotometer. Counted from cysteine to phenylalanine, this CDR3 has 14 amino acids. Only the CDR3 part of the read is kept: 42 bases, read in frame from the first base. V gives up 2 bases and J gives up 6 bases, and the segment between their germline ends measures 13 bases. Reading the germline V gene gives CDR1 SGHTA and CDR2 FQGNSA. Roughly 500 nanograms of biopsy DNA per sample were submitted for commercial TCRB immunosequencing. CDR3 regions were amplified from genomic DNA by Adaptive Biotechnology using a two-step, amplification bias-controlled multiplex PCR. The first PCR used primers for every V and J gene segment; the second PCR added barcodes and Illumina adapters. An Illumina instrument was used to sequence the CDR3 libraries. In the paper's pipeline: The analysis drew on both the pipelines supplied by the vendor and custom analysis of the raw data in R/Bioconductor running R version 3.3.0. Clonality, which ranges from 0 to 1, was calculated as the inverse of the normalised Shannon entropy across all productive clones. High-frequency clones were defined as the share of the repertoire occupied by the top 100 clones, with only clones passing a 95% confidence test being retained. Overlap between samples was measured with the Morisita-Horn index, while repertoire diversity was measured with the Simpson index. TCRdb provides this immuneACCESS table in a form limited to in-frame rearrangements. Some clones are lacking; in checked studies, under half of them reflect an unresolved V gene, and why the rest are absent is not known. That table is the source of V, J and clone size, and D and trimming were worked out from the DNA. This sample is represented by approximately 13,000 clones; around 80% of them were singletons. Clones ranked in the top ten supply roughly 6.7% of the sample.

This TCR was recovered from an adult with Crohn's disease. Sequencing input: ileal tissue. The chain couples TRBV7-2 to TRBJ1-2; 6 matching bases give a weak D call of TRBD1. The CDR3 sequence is CASSLSRGANGYTF. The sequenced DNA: TGTGCCAGCAGCTTATCCAGGGGCGCGAATGGCTACACCTTC.